This entry is about one T cell receptor beta chain. The clone's antigen remains unknown. Per-base quality was not reported, and no clone a single base away is much larger than it. Donors were roughly 40 systemically healthy Caucasian individuals from Russia aged 6 to 90 years. Each donor gave ten milliliters of peripheral blood, collected into EDTA-treated Vacutainer tubes. Ficoll-Paque density-gradient centrifugation was used to isolate PBMCs, with at least 7 million obtained per sample. Total RNA, at least 6 micrograms per sample, was extracted from PBMCs with Trizol reagent. Naive CD45RAhigh/CD27high T cell percentages were measured by flow cytometry on a PBMC aliquot from every donor. V lost 5 bases and J lost 5 bases, and the count of bases not matched to a germline gene is 6. There are 13 amino acids in the CDR3, from cysteine to phenylalanine inclusive. The CDR3 DNA has 39 bases and is translated from base 1. The germline V gene (reference sequence) specifies DFQATT as CDR1 and SNEGSKA as CDR2.

The data derive from a study of blood T cells in healthy people across ages (dated by TCRdb to between 2014 and 2017). Describing the broader study: In model experiments, roughly one uniquely barcoded TCR beta cDNA molecule per two T cells was captured by template switching. To avoid experimental bias, donors of different ages were distributed randomly across sequencing lanes. Age-related changes in TCR beta repertoire diversity were measured in the study by deep sequencing normalized with unique cDNA molecular identifiers. Two additional independent replicas of 1 million unique cDNA reads from the same blood draw were analyzed for two donors (one aged 18 to 30 and one aged 80 or older). Four age groups were formed from the donors: young (average approximately 15 years), middle-aged (roughly 38), aged (about 62) and long-lived (82). Overall results and qualifications from the work: Because donor CMV infection status was unknown, age-related changes in expanded clonotypes were potentially confounded. Estimates of total diversity based on one million sequenced T cells were considered lower bounds and underestimates. A strong correlation was found between observed TCR beta diversity and the percentage of naive T cells measured by flow cytometry. Since profiling was done on bulk unsorted PBMCs, naive and antigen-experienced compartments could not be conclusively compared. Compared with the aged group, the long-lived group had more naive CD4+ T cells, fewer expanded clones and increased TCR diversity, a pattern suggesting age selection. As age increased, observed TCR beta diversity per million T cells dropped in a roughly linear way, and a significant reduction was already evident by age roughly 40.

Receptor amplification or capture employed 5' RACE. Sequencing was carried out with an Illumina HiSeq 2500. A second PCR of roughly 7 to 12 cycles was run with a J-beta primer mix and a sample-barcoded 5' primer. A template-switch 5' adaptor carrying 12 random nucleotides introduced a unique molecular identifier onto each TCR beta cDNA molecule. Each sample yielded at least 3 million CDR3-containing paired-end reads. All of the RNA was converted into first-strand cDNA using the Mint cDNA synthesis kit, with a TRBC-specific oligonucleotide serving as the primer. Following uracil-DNA glycosylase treatment, a first 18-cycle PCR with universal primers M1SS and BC2_uni_R was performed on all cDNA. The authors processed their data as follows. Each sample was normalized by randomly selecting 1 million high-quality reads, each carrying a distinct molecular identifier. Instead of being binned into consensus sequences, reads with shared molecular identifiers were discarded. MiTCR, with a Q25 quality threshold and the strictest error-elimination algorithm, was used for CDR3 identification, clonotype clustering and error correction. A nonparametric unseen species model using Euler transformation provided a lower-bound estimate of total TCR beta diversity. TCRdb reran the public reads through fastp at Q25 and MiXCR, keeping productive beta chains. Rows matching on CDR3 protein sequence are summarized as one entry with the most common DNA and genes. These V and J calls are TCRdb output, not the study's own analysis. Recorded for this sample are approximately 1.5 million distinct CDR3 sequences; around 36% of them occurred a single time. The ten largest account for about 11% of the sample.

Material for sequencing was blood. The rearrangement combines TRBV20-1 with TRBJ2-5, and 9 bases in between align with TRBD2. The clonotype comes from a woman aged 25 to 39 in good health. CDR3 loop: CSAGGRVGETQYF. The sequence in DNA is TGCAGTGCTGGCGGGAGGGTAGGGGAGACCCAGTACTTC.